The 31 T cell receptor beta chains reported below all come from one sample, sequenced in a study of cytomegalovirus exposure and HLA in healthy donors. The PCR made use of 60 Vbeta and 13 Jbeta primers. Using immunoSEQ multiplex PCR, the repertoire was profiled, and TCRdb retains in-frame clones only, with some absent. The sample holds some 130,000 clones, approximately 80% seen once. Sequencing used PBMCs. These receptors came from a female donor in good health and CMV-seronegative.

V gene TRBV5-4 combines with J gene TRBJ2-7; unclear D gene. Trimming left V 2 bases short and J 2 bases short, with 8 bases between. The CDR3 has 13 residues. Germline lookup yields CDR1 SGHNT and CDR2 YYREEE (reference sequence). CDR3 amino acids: CASSFGGPYEQYF. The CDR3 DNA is TGTGCCAGCAGCTTCGGCGGCCCCTACGAGCAGTACTTC.

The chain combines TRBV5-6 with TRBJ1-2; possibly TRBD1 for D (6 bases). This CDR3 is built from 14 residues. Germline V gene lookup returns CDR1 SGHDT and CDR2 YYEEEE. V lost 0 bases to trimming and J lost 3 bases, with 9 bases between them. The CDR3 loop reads CASSLGRGDYGYTF. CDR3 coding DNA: TGTGCCAGCAGCTTGGGCAGGGGTGACTATGGCTACACCTTC. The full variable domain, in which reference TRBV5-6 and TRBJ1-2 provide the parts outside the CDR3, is DAGVTQSPTHLIKTRGQQVTLRCSPKSGHDTVSWYQQALGQGPQFIFQYYEEEERQRGNFPDRFSGHQFPNYSSELNVNALLLGDSALYLCASSLGRGDYGYTFGSGTRLTVV.

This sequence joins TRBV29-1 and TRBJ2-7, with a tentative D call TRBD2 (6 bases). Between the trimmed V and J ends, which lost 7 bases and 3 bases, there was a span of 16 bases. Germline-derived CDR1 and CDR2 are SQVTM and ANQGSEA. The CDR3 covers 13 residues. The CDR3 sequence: CSARGDFLYEQYF. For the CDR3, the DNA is TGCAGCGCGCGTGGGGACTTTCTCTACGAGCAGTACTTC.

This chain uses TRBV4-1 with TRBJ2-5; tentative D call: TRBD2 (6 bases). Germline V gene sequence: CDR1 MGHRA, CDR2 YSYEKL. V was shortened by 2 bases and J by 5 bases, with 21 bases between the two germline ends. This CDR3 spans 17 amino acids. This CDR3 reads CASSQILSGPRGETQYF. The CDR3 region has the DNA TGCGCCAGCAGCCAAATACTTAGCGGTCCACGGGGGGAGACCCAGTACTTC.

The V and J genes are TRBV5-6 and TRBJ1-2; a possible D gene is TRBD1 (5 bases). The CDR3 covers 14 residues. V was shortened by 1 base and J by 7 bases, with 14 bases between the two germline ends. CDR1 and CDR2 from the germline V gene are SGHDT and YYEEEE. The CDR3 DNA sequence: TGTGCCAGCAGCTTGACGGGCCCCGGGGGTGGCTACACCTTC. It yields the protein CASSLTGPGGGYTF.

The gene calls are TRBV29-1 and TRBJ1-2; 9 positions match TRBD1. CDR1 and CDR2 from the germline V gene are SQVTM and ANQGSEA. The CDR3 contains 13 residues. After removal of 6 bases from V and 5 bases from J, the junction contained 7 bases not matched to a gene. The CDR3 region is CSVGTGTVYGYTF. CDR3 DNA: TGCAGCGTGGGGACAGGGACTGTTTATGGCTACACCTTC.

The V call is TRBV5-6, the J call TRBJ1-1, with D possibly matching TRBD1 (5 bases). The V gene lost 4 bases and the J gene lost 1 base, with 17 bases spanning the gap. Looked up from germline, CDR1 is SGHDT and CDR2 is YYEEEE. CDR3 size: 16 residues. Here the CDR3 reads CASSPTPRAANTEAFF. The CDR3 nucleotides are TGTGCCAGCAGCCCCACTCCCAGGGCGGCGAACACTGAAGCTTTCTTT.

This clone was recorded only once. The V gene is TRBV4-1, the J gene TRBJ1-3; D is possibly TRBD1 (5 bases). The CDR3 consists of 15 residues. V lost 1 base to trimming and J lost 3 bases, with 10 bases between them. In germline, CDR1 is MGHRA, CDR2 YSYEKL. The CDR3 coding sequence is TGCGCCAGCAGCCAAGGAAGGGGTATTGGAAACACCATATATTTT. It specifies CASSQGRGIGNTIYF.

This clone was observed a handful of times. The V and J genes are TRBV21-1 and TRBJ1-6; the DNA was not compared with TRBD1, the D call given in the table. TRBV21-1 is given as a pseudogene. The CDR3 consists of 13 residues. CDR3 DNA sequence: TGTGCCAGCAGCGGACGGACAGCAGCACCCCTCCACTTT. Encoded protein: CASSGRTAAPLHF.

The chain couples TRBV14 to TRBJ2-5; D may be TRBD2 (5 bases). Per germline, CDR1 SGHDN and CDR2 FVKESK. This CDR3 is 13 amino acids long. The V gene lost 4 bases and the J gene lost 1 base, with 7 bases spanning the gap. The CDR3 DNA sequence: TGTGCCAGCAGCCGCGGGTCCCAAGAGACCCAGTACTTC. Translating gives CASSRGSQETQYF.

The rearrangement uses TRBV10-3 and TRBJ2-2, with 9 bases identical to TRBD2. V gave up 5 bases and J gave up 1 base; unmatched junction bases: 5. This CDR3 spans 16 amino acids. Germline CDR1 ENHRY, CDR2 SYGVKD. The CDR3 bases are TGTGCCATCAGTCCCACTAGCGGGCGGAACACCGGGGAGCTGTTTTTT. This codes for CAISPTSGRNTGELFF.

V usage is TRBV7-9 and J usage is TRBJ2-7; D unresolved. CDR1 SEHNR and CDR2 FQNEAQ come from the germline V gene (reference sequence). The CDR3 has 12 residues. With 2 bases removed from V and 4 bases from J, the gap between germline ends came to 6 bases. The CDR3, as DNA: TGTGCCAGCAGCTTATCACAATACGAGCAGTACTTC. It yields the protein CASSLSQYEQYF.

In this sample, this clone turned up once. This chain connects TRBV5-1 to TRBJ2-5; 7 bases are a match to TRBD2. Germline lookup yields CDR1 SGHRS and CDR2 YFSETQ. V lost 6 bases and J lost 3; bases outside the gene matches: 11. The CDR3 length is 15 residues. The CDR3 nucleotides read TGCGCCAGCAACTCTGGCGGGAGTGTGGAAGAGACCCAGTACTTC. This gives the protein CASNSGGSVEETQYF.

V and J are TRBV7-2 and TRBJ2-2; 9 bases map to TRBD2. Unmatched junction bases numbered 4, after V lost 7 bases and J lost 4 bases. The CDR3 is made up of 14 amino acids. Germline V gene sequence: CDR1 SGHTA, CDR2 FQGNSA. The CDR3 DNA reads TGTGCCAGCATCCCTAGCGGGGTCACCGGGGAGCTGTTTTTT. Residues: CASIPSGVTGELFF. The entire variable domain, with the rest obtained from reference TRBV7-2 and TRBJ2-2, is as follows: GAGVSQSPSNKVTEKGKDVELRCDPISGHTALYWYRQSLGQGLEFLIYFQGNSAPDKSGLPSDRFSAERTGGSVSTLTIQRTQQEDSAVYLCASIPSGVTGELFFGEGSRLTVL.

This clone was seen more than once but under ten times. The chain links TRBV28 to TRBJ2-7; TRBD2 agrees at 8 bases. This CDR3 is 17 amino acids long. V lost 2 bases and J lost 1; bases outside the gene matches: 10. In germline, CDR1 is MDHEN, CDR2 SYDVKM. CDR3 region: CASSLKLREVYSYEQYF. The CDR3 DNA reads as TGTGCCAGCAGTTTAAAATTGCGGGAGGTCTATTCCTACGAGCAGTACTTC.

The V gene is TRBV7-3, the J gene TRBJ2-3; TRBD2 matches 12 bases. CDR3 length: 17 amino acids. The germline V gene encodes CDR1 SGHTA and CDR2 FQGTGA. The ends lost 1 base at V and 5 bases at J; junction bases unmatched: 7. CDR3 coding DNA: TGTGCCAGCAGCTTAAATCTAGCGGGAGGGCCGGGAGATACGCAGTATTTT. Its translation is CASSLNLAGGPGDTQYF.

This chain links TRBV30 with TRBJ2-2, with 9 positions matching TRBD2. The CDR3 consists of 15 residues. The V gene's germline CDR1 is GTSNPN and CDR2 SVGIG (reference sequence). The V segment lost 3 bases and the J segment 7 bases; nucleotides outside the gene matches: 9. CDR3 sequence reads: CAWRALAGQSGELFF. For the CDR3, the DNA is TGTGCCTGGAGGGCCCTAGCGGGACAGAGCGGGGAGCTGTTTTTT.

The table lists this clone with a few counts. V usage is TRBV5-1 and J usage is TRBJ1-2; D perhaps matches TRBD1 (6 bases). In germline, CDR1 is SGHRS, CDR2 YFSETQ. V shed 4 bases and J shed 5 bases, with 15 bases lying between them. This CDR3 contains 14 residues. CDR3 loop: CASSLGGGRYGYTF. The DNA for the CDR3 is TGCGCCAGCAGCCTTGGGGGGGGGCGATATGGCTACACCTTC. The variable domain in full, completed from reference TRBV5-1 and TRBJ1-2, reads KAGVTQTPRYLIKTRGQQVTLSCSPISGHRSVSWYQQTPGQGLQFLFEYFSETQRNKGNFPGRFSGRQFSNSRSEMNVSTLELGDSALYLCASSLGGGRYGYTFGSGTRLTVV.

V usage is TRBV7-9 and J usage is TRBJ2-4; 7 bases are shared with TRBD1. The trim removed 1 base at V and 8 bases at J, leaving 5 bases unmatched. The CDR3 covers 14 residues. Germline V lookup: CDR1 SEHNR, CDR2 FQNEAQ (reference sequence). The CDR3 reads CASSLVQGSDIQYF. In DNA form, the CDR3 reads TGTGCCAGCAGCTTAGTACAGGGGTCGGACATTCAGTACTTC. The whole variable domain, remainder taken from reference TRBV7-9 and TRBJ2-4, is DTGVSQNPRHKITKRGQNVTFRCDPISEHNRLYWYRQTLGQGPEFLTYFQNEAQLEKSRLLSDRFSAERPKGSFSTLEIQRTEQGDSAMYLCASSLVQGSDIQYFGAGTRLSVL.

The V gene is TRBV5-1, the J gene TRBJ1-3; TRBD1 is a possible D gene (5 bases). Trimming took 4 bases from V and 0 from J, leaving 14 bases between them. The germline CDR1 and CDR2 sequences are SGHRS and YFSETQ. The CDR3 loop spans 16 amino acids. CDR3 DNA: TGCGCCAGCAGCCCGACACAGGCCACCTCTGGAAACACCATATATTTT. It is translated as CASSPTQATSGNTIYF.

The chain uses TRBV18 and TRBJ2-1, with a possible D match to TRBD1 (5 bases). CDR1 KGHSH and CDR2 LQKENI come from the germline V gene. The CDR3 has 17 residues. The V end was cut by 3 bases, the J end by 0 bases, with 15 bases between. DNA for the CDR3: TGTGCCAGCTCACCCCCACGGCAGGGCCTCTCCTACAATGAGCAGTTCTTC. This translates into CASSPPRQGLSYNEQFF.

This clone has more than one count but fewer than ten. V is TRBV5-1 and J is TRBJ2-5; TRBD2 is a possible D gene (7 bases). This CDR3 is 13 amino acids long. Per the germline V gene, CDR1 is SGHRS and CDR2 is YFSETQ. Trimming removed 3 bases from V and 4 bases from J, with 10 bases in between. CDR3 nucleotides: TGCGCCAGCAGCTGGGGGGGCCCAGAGACCCAGTACTTC. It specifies CASSWGGPETQYF.

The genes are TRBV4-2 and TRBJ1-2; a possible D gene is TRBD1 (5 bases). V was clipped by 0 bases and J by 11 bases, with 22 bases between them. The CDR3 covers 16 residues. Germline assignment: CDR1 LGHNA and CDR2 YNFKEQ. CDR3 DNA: TGTGCCAGCAGCCAAGAGAAAAGTAGGGGCGAGTCTGGTTACACCTTC. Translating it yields CASSQEKSRGESGYTF.

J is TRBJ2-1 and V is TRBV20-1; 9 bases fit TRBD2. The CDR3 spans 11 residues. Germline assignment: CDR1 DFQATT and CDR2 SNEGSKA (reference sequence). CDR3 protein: CGGLASNEQFF. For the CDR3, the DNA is TGCGGAGGACTAGCGAGCAATGAGCAGTTCTTC.

This CDR3 is CATSDQTSGRLHNEQFF. The CDR3 bases are TGTGCCACCAGCGACCAGACTAGCGGGCGACTGCACAATGAGCAGTTCTTC. V gene TRBV15 combines with J gene TRBJ2-1, with 10 positions matching TRBD2. V lost 5 bases, J lost 5 bases, and 12 bases stayed unmatched. The CDR3 totals 17 residues. The germline gives CDR1 LNHNV, CDR2 YYDKDF (reference sequence).

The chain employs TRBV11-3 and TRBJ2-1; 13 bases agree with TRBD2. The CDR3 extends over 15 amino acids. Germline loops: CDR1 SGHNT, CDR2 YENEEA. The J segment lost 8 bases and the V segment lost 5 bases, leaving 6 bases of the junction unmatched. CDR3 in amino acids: CASSETSGRFDEQFF. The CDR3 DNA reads TGTGCCAGCAGCGAGACTAGCGGGAGGTTCGATGAGCAGTTCTTC.

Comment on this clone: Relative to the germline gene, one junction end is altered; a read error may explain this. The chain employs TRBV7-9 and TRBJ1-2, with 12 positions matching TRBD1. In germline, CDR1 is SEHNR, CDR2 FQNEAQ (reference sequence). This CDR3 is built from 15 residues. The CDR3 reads CSSSPPGQGAGGYTF. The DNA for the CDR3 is TGTTCCAGCAGCCCGCCGGGACAGGGGGCGGGAGGCTACACCTTC. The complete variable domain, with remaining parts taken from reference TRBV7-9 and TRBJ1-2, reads DTGVSQNPRHKITKRGQNVTFRCDPISEHNRLYWYRQTLGQGPEFLTYFQNEAQLEKSRLLSDRFSAERPKGSFSTLEIQRTEQGDSAMYLCSSSPPGQGAGGYTFGSGTRLTVV.

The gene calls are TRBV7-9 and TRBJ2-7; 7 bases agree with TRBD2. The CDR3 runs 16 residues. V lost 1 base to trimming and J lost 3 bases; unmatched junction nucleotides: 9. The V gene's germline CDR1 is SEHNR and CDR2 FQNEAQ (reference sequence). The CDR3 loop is CASSLGGGDYDYEQYF. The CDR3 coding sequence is TGTGCCAGCAGCTTAGGGGGGGGAGACTACGACTACGAGCAGTACTTC.

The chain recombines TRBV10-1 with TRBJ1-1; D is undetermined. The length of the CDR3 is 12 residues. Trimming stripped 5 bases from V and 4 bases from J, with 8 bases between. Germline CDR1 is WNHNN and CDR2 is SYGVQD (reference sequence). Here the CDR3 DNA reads TGCGCCAGCAGTAACAGATTCACTGAAGCTTTCTTT. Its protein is CASSNRFTEAFF.

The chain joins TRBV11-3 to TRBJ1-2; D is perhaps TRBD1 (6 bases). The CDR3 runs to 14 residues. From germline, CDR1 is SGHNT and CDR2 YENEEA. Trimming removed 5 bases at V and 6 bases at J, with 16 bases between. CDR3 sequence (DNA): TGTGCCAGCAGCCGACAGGATCAGGTGGATGGCTACACCTTC. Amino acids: CASSRQDQVDGYTF.

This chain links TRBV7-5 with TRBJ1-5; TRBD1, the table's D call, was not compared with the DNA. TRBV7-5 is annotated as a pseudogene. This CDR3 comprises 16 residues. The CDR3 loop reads CARSPPQTGRNQPQHF. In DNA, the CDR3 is TGTGCCAGAAGCCCGCCGCAGACAGGGAGGAATCAGCCCCAGCATTTT.